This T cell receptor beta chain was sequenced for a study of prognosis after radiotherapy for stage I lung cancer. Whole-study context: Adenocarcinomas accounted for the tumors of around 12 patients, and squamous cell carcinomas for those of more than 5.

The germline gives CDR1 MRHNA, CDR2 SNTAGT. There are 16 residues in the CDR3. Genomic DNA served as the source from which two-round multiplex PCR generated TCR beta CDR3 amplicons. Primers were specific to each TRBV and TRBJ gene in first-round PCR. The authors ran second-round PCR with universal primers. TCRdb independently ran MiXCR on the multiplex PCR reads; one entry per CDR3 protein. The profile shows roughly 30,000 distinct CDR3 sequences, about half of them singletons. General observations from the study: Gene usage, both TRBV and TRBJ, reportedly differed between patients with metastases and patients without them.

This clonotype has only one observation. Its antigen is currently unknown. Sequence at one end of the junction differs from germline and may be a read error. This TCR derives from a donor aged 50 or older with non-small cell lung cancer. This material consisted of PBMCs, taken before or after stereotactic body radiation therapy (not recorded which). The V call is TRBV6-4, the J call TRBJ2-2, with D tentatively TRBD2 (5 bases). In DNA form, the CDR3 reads TGTGCCAGCAGTGCCCTTCGCGTAGGTAACACCGGGGATCTGTTTTTT. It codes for CASSALRVGNTGDLFF.